These T cell receptor beta chains were read from a single sample in a study of T-cell memory formation after mild COVID-19. TCRdb reprocessed the 5' RACE reads with MiXCR, giving one entry per CDR3 protein. This sample yields 120,000 or so distinct CDR3 sequences, of which about 6% are seen a single time; approximately 2.1% belongs to the top ten. The sequenced sample was PBMCs or a T cell subset sorted from them (not recorded which). These receptors all come from an adult woman who had mild COVID-19 (a few samples of this study predate the infection). Cell type and time point are not known. Both conserved end residues are part of each CDR3. The D gene is left open where the match is weak. A row's size may be missing; if present it is once, few, many or a size class.

j_gene	v_gene	abundance	d_gene	CDR3nt	CDR3aa
TRBJ2-7	TRBV7-9	many	NA	TGTGCCAGCAGCTTGAGTAGCTACGAGCAGTACTTC	CASSLSSYEQYF
TRBJ2-5	TRBV19	NA	TRBD2	TGTGCCAGTAGTAAGGGAGGGTCGGGGCAAGAGACCCAGTACTTC	CASSKGGSGQETQYF
TRBJ2-7	TRBV9	many	TRBD2	TGTGCCAGCAGCGCCCAGGGAGGGCCCTCCTACGAGCAGTACTTC	CASSAQGGPSYEQYF
TRBJ1-1	TRBV5-1	NA	NA	TGCGCCAGCAGCTTGTGGGACGTGAACACTGAAGCTTTCTTT	CASSLWDVNTEAFF
TRBJ1-4	TRBV4-2	NA	TRBD1	TGTGCCAGCAGCCAACCGGGACAGAGGGTTGATAATGAAAAACTGTTTTTT	CASSQPGQRVDNEKLFF
TRBJ1-1	TRBV7-2	NA	NA	TGTGCCAGCAAACCCCCACAGGGCCAGAACACTGAAGCTTTCTTT	CASKPPQGQNTEAFF
TRBJ2-3	TRBV18	few	NA	TGTGCCAGCTCACCGCGGGTGAGCGGGAGCACAGATACGCAGTATTTT	CASSPRVSGSTDTQYF
TRBJ1-1	TRBV4-2	many	NA	TGTGCCAGCAGCCAAGGGGGACAACTGAACACTGAAGCTTTCTTT	CASSQGGQLNTEAFF
TRBJ2-7	TRBV10-3	few	NA	TGTGCCATCAGCCCCGGACAGAGTTACTCCTACGAGCAGTACTTC	CAISPGQSYSYEQYF
TRBJ1-2	TRBV20-1	NA	TRBD1	TGCAGTGCCCCACAGGGGTGGTATGGCTACACCTTC	CSAPQGWYGYTF
TRBJ1-2	TRBV30	NA	NA	TGTGCCTGGAGTGTACGGGGCAGTCTGGGGCATGGCTACACCTTC	CAWSVRGSLGHGYTF
TRBJ2-5	TRBV6-5	NA	NA	TGTGCCAGCAGTTACTCGATAGCGGCAGGCGAGAAAGAGACCCAGTACTTC	CASSYSIAAGEKETQYF
TRBJ2-3	TRBV29-1	many	NA	TGCAGCGTTGAATTTGGGCCTACGCAGTATTTT	CSVEFGPTQYF
TRBJ2-1	TRBV9	NA	NA	TGTGCCAGCAGCGTAGAATTGGATGAGCAGTTCTTC	CASSVELDEQFF
TRBJ1-4	TRBV20-1	NA	NA	TGCAGTGCCACCCTTGGGGGTTCGAGTAGGGAAAAACTGTTTTTT	CSATLGGSSREKLFF
TRBJ2-5	TRBV24-1	NA	NA	TGTGCCACCAGTGATTCCGGCCGACAAAAGACCCAGTACTTC	CATSDSGRQKTQYF
TRBJ2-7	TRBV5-1	few	TRBD1	TGCGCCAGCAGAACGACAGGGTCCTACGAGCAGTACTTC	CASRTTGSYEQYF
TRBJ2-1	TRBV20-1	many	TRBD2	TGCAGTGCCAATAGCGGGAGGAGAAACAATGAGCAGTTCTTC	CSANSGRRNNEQFF
TRBJ2-7	TRBV9	NA	TRBD2	TGTGCCAGCAGCGTAGGGACTAGCGGGAGTGGCGACGAGCAGTACTTC	CASSVGTSGSGDEQYF
TRBJ2-1	TRBV5-8	many	NA	TGTGCCAGCAGACTTAGCGGTTCACCCAGTGAGCAGTTCTTC	CASRLSGSPSEQFF
TRBJ2-7	TRBV4-1	many	NA	TGCGCCAGCAGCCATTACAGTGCGGAGGGAGCCTACGAGCAGTACTTC	CASSHYSAEGAYEQYF
TRBJ2-1	TRBV3-1	many	NA	TGTGCCAGCAGCCATTGGGGGAGGGAGCAGTTCTTC	CASSHWGREQFF
TRBJ2-3	TRBV6-5	NA	NA	TGTGCCAGCAGAGCAACTCCGACAGATACGCAGTATTTT	CASRATPTDTQYF
TRBJ2-5	TRBV7-6	many	TRBD1	TGTGCCAGCAGACCCGGGACAGGGGTCCAAGAGACCCAGTACTTC	CASRPGTGVQETQYF
TRBJ1-2	TRBV6-6	NA	NA	TGTGCCAGCCACCGGGGCAGCTATGGCTACACCTTC	CASHRGSYGYTF
TRBJ2-7	TRBV14	few	TRBD1	TGTGCCAGCAGCCAAGTAGACAGGGGGCTGTACGAGCAGTACTTC	CASSQVDRGLYEQYF
TRBJ2-3	TRBV7-6	many	NA	TGTGCCAGCAGCGTAGCCGGGACCAGAGTTACGCAGTATTTT	CASSVAGTRVTQYF
TRBJ2-3	TRBV14	NA	NA	TGTGCCAGCAGCCGAGACTGGGGAGATACGCAGTATTTT	CASSRDWGDTQYF
TRBJ1-5	TRBV24-1	NA	NA	TGTGCCACCAGTGGAACAGAAAATCAGCCCCAGCATTTT	CATSGTENQPQHF
TRBJ1-1	TRBV20-1	NA	TRBD1	TGCAGTGCTAGGACAGGGGGGAACACTGAAGCTTTCTTT	CSARTGGNTEAFF
TRBJ1-1	TRBV12-3/TRBV12-4	NA	NA	TGTGCCAGCAGTTTTGCCCTTAACGGTGAAGCTTTCTTT	CASSFALNGEAFF
TRBJ2-5	TRBV18	many	NA	TGTGCCAGCTCACCAGGAACCGATGCCCAGGGAACCCAGTACTTC	CASSPGTDAQGTQYF
TRBJ2-7	TRBV7-8	many	TRBD2	TGTGCCAGCAGCTTTCGGGAGGGCCTTTCATACGAGCAGTACTTC	CASSFREGLSYEQYF
TRBJ1-2	TRBV20-1	NA	NA	TGCAGTGCCAGACCCCCATTACTAGGGGTCAGCTATGGCTACACCTTC	CSARPPLLGVSYGYTF
TRBJ2-3	TRBV12-3/TRBV12-4	many	NA	TGTGCCAGCAGTTACACGGGAGCCCTAATAGATACGCAGTATTTT	CASSYTGALIDTQYF
TRBJ2-7	TRBV7-9	many	NA	TGTGCCAGCAGCTTGGCGAGGGGTGGTTGGTCCTACGAGCAGTACTTC	CASSLARGGWSYEQYF
TRBJ2-6	TRBV4-3	many	TRBD2	TGCGCCAGCAGCCCATCTAGCGGTAGCTCTGGGGCCAACGTCCTGACTTTC	CASSPSSGSSGANVLTF
TRBJ2-1	TRBV20-1	many	TRBD2	TGCAGTGCTAGAGATGGGAGGGGAGTTGCGGAGCAGTTCTTC	CSARDGRGVAEQFF
TRBJ2-2	TRBV14	few	NA	TGTGCCAGCAGCCAACACAGGTCGGGGATATACACCGGGGAGCTGTTTTTT	CASSQHRSGIYTGELFF
TRBJ2-1	TRBV3-1	many	NA	TGTGCCAGCAGCTTTCCCGGGGGCAGGTCCTACAATGAGCAGTTCTTC	CASSFPGGRSYNEQFF
TRBJ2-3	TRBV3-1	few	TRBD1	TGTGCCAGCAGCCATCGATCACCGGGGACAGTCCGTAGGACAGATACGCAGTATTTT	CASSHRSPGTVRRTDTQYF
TRBJ2-7	TRBV20-1	few	TRBD1	TGCAGTGCTGAAGTGACGGGACAGGGATCCTACGAGCAGTACTTC	CSAEVTGQGSYEQYF
TRBJ2-1	TRBV29-1	few	NA	TGCAGCGTTGACGTCAGGGGTTTCTCCTACAATGAGCAGTTCTTC	CSVDVRGFSYNEQFF
TRBJ2-1	TRBV5-1	many	NA	TGCGCCAGCAGCTTGTACGGTAATGAGCAGTTCTTC	CASSLYGNEQFF
TRBJ2-2	TRBV7-9	NA	NA	TGTGCCAGCAGCTCCCGAGACAGGACCGGGGAGCTGTTTTTT	CASSSRDRTGELFF